Listed below are T cell receptor beta chains from one sample, sequenced in a study of T cell changes during pregnancy in multiple sclerosis. Produced via immunoSEQ multiplex PCR; TCRdb's table is partial and in-frame only. The table shows about 32,000 clones, with 85% to 95% occurring only once. The input for sequencing was CD4+ T cells from peripheral blood mononuclear cells, taken in the second trimester of pregnancy. The receptor set was obtained from a female donor with multiple sclerosis, enrolled in a pregnancy study. Each CDR3 is given with its conserved first and last residue. The order of the fields is V gene, D gene, CDR3 length, J gene, CDR3 protein. D genes are given only for firm matches.

TRBV27,.,14,TRBJ2-7,CASSLQASPYEQYF
TRBV21-1,.,16,TRBJ2-7,CASSKLLTGRSYEQYF
TRBV10-1,.,17,TRBJ2-3,CASSESGREVGPDTQYF
TRBV7-3,TRBD2,14,TRBJ2-7,CASSSGLAGAEQYF
TRBV5-1,.,15,TRBJ2-7,CASSLRGTASYEQYF
TRBV19,TRBD1,16,TRBJ1-4,CASSRITGATNEKLFF
TRBV7-7,.,14,TRBJ2-5,CASSAGGQGETQYF
TRBV2,TRBD2,14,TRBJ2-3,CASGREVSTDTQYF
TRBV4-1,TRBD1,18,TRBJ1-1,CASSHPRGDRGPFAEAFF
TRBV6-1,.,15,TRBJ2-2,CASSEIRGNTGELFF
TRBV28,.,14,TRBJ2-7,CASSLPRGRHEQYF
TRBV5-7,TRBD1,16,TRBJ1-1,CASSLENRGSGTEAFF
TRBV11-3,.,12,TRBJ2-1,CASSLGGDEQFF
TRBV7-2,TRBD1,16,TRBJ2-2,CASSPVRGRNTGELFF
TRBV19,.,14,TRBJ2-2,CASSRQANTGELFF
TRBV2,TRBD1,14,TRBJ1-1,CARGQVRTNTEAFF
TRBV11-2,.,14,TRBJ2-3,CASSFGQSTDTQYF
TRBV5-4,.,15,TRBJ1-1,CASTAAGGGGTEAFF
TRBV5-4,.,14,TRBJ1-1,CASSLPGRATEAFF
TRBV5-8,TRBD1,14,TRBJ2-1,CASSLETGGKEQFF
TRBV28,TRBD1,15,TRBJ2-1,CASSQTGEGYNEQFF
TRBV5-6,TRBD1,16,TRBJ2-7,CASSSPLSGTAYEQYF
TRBV7-7,.,13,TRBJ1-5,CAGRSDSNQPQHF
TRBV5-1,.,13,TRBJ1-1,CASSPEGNTEAFF
TRBV11-2,TRBD2,16,TRBJ2-7,CASSLWVAGNSYEQYF
TRBV5-1,.,14,TRBJ1-1,CASSLEPGNTEAFF
TRBV28,.,14,TRBJ1-2,CASSLRQIGYGYTF